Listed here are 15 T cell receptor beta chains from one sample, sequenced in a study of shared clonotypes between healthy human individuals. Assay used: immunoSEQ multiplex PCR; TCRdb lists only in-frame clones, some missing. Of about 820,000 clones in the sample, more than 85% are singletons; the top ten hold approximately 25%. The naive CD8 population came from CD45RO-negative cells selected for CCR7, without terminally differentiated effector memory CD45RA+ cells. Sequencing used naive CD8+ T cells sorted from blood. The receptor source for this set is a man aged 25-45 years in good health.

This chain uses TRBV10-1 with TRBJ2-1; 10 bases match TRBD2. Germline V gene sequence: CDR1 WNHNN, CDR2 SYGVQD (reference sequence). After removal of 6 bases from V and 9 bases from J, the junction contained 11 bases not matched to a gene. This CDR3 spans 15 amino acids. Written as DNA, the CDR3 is TGCGCCAGCAGCCGTGGGGCTAGCGGGGGCTTTGAGCAGTTCTTC. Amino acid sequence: CASSRGASGGFEQFF.

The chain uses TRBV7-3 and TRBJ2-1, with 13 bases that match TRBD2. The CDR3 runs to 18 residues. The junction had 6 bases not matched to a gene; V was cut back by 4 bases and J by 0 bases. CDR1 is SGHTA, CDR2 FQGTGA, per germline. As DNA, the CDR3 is TGTGCCAGCAGCTCTGGACTAGCGGGAGTAACCTCCTACAATGAGCAGTTCTTC. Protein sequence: CASSSGLAGVTSYNEQFF. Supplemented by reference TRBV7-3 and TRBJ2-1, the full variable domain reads GAGVSQTPSNKVTEKGKYVELRCDPISGHTALYWYRQSLGQGPEFLIYFQGTGAADDSGLPNDRFFAVRPEGSVSTLKIQRTERGDSAVYLCASSSGLAGVTSYNEQFFGPGTRLTVL.

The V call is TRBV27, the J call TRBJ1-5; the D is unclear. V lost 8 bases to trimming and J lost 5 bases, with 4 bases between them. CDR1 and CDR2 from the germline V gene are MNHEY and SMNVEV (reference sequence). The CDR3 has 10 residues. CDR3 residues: CASGYQPQHF. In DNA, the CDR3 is TGTGCCAGCGGCTATCAGCCCCAGCATTTT.

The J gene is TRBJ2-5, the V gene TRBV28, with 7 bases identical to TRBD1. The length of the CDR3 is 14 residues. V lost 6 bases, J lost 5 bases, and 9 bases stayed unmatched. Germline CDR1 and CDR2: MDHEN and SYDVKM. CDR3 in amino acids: CASRYRGSGETQYF. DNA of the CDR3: TGTGCCAGCAGGTACAGGGGAAGTGGCGAGACCCAGTACTTC.

The CDR3 here is CASSYTGQDLVSYEQYF. DNA of the CDR3: TGTGCCAGCAGTTATACGGGACAGGATTTAGTATCCTACGAGCAGTACTTC. V gene TRBV11-2 combines with J gene TRBJ2-7; 8 bases line up with TRBD1. Germline assignment: CDR1 SGHAT and CDR2 FQNNGV. The CDR3 is 17 residues long. The junction had 14 bases not matched to a gene; V was cut back by 6 bases and J by 1 base.

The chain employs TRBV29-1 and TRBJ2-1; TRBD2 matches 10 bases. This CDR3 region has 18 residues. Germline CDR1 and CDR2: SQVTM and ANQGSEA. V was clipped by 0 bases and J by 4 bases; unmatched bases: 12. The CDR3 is CSVEDSAGGHPLYNEQFF. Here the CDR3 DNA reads TGCAGCGTTGAAGATTCAGCGGGAGGGCACCCCCTTTACAATGAGCAGTTCTTC.

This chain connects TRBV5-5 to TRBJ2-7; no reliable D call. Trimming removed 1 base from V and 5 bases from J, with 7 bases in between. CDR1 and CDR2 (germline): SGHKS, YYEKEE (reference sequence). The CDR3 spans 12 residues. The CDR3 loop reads CASSLWDDEQYF. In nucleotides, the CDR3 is TGTGCCAGCAGCTTGTGGGATGACGAGCAGTACTTC.

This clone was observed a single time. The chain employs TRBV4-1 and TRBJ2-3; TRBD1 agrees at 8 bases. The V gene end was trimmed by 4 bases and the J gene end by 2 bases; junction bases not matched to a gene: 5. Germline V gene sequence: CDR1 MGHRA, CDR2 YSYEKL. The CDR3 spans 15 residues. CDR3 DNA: TGCGCCAGCAGCCTAACAGGGGGGCTCACAGATACGCAGTATTTT. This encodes CASSLTGGLTDTQYF.

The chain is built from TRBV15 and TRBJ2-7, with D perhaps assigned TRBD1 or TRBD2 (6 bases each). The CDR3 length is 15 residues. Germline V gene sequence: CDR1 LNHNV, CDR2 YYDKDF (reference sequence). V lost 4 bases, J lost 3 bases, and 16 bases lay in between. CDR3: CATSTGAQSNYEQYF. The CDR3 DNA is TGTGCCACCAGCACGGGGGCACAGTCGAACTACGAGCAGTACTTC.

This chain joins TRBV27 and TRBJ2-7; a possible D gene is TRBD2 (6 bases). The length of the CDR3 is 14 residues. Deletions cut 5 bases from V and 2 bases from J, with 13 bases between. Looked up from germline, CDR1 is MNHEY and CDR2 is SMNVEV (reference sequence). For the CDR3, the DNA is TGTGCCAGCAGTCCGCGGGACTTTACCTACGAGCAGTACTTC. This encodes CASSPRDFTYEQYF.

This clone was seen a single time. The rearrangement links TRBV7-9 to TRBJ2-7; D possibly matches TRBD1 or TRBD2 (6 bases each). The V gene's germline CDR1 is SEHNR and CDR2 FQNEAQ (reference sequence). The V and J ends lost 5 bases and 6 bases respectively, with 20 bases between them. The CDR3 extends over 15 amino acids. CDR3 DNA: TGTGCCAGCAGCGACGGGGGCAGGGGTCCCCTCGAGCAGTACTTC. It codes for CASSDGGRGPLEQYF. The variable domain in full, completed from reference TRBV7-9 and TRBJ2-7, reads DTGVSQNPRHKITKRGQNVTFRCDPISEHNRLYWYRQTLGQGPEFLTYFQNEAQLEKSRLLSDRFSAERPKGSFSTLEIQRTEQGDSAMYLCASSDGGRGPLEQYFGPGTRLTVT.

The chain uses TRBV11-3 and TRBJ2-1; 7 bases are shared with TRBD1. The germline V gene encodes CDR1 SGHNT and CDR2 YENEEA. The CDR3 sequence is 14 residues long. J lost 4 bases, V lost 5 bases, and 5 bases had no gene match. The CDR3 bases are TGTGCCAGCAGCAACCGGGACAGATACAATGAGCAGTTCTTC. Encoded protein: CASSNRDRYNEQFF. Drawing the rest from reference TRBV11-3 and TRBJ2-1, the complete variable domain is EAGVVQSPRYKIIEKKQPVAFWCNPISGHNTLYWYLQNLGQGPELLIRYENEEAVDDSQLPKDRFSAERLKGVDSTLKIQPAELGDSAVYLCASSNRDRYNEQFFGPGTRLTVL.

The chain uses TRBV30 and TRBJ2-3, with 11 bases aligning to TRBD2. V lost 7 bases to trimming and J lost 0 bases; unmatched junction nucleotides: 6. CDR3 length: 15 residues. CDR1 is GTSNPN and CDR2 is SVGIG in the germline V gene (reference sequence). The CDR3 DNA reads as TGTGCCTTTACTAGCGGGAGTGCTAGCACAGATACGCAGTATTTT. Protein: CAFTSGSASTDTQYF. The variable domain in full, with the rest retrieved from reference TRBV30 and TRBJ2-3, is SQTIHQWPATLVQPVGSPLSLECTVEGTSNPNLYWYRQAAGRGLQLLFYSVGIGQISSEVPQNLSASRPQDRQFILSSKKLLLSDSGFYLCAFTSGSASTDTQYFGPGTRLTVL.

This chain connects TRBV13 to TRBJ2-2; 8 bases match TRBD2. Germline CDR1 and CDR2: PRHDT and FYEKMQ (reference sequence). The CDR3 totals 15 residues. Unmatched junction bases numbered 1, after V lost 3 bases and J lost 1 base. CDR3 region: CASSFTSGNTGELFF. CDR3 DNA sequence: TGTGCCAGCAGCTTCACTAGCGGGAACACCGGGGAGCTGTTTTTT.

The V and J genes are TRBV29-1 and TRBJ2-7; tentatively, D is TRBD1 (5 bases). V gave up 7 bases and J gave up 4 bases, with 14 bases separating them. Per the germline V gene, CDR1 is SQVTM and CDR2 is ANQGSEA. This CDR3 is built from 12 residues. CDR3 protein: CSAAQGSYEQYF. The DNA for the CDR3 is TGCAGCGCCGCCCAGGGAAGTTACGAGCAGTACTTC.